Included here is one T cell receptor beta chain sequence, with context. As yet, its antigen is unknown. Unique molecular identifiers (one per individual cDNA molecule) were attached. TCRdb reprocessed the 5' RACE reads via MiXCR and lists one record per CDR3 protein. The table shows approximately 76,000 distinct CDR3 sequences, with more than 12% occurring only once. The sample is drawn from a study of early T cells in non-severe SARS-CoV-2 infection. Looking at the study overall: Bulk RNA taken from unsorted whole blood was sequenced, leaving chains unpaired.

Study outcomes and limitations: Anti-spike CD8 specificities were favored by VDJdb matching, whose results missed private and CD4 specificities.

This sequence originates from an adult who was a healthcare worker with PCR-confirmed SARS-CoV-2 infection or an uninfected control (not recorded which). Sequenced sample: whole blood.

The CDR3 reads CSVEEVRQGSYEQYF. The CDR3 DNA reads as TGCAGCGTTGAAGAGGTGAGACAGGGATCCTACGAGCAGTACTTC. J is TRBJ2-7 and V is TRBV29-1, with 7 bases identical to TRBD1. The germline CDR1 and CDR2 sequences are SQVTM and ANQGSEA. V was pared by 0 bases and J by 1 base, with 6 bases of the junction left unmatched. This CDR3 has 15 amino acids.